Each of the 24 T cell receptor beta chains below was sequenced from the same sample in a study of CXCR3-negative and CXCR3-positive naive CD8 T cells. All TRB cDNA libraries came from 5' RACE performed with UMI labels. TCRdb reanalyzed the 5' RACE reads, giving one entry per CDR3 protein sequence and no DNA. This table holds under 75,000 distinct CDR3 sequences. The sample taken for sequencing was naive CXCR3- CD8+ T cells from blood. The subset: CD45RO-CCR7+CD27+CD95- naive CD8+ T cells lacking CXCR3 (TNR3-). The receptors were sampled from a human donor in good health. Some clones in this sample may be carry-over from other donors' samples.

The chain links TRBV7-6 to TRBJ1-1; checking the TCRdb D call of TRBD1 is not possible without DNA. CDR1 and CDR2 from the germline V gene are SGHVS and FNYEAQ. This CDR3 is built from 14 residues. The CDR3 protein is CASSPRAANTEAFF.

This chain joins TRBV7-8 and TRBJ2-7; with no DNA, the TCRdb D assignment of TRBD1 cannot be verified. The CDR3 is made up of 15 amino acids. Germline V CDR1 and CDR2: SGHVS, FQNEAQ. The CDR3 is CASSAWRGGNYEQYF. Full variable domain (missing parts from reference TRBV7-8 and TRBJ2-7): GAGVSQSPRYKVAKRGQDVALRCDPISGHVSLFWYQQALGQGPEFLTYFQNEAQLDKSGLPSDRFFAERPEGSVSTLKIQRTQQEDSAVYLCASSAWRGGNYEQYFGPGTRLTVT.

The V call is TRBV9, the J call TRBJ2-5; the D call of TRBD1 rests on TCRdb alone, since no DNA is present to check it. The CDR3 loop spans 14 amino acids. Looked up from germline, CDR1 is SGDLS and CDR2 is YYNGEE. This chain's CDR3 is CASSGTGYQETQYF. The full variable domain, with the rest looked up from reference TRBV9 and TRBJ2-5, is DSGVTQTPKHLITATGQRVTLRCSPRSGDLSVYWYQQSLDQGLQFLIQYYNGEERAKGNILERFSAQQFPDLHSELNLSSLELGDSALYFCASSGTGYQETQYFGPGTRLLVL.

The chain recombines TRBV10-2 with TRBJ2-1; TCRdb returns TRBD2, unconfirmable since there is no DNA. Looked up from germline, CDR1 is WSHSY and CDR2 is SAAADI. CDR3 size: 15 residues. This CDR3 is CASSDESGYFNEQFF.

The V gene is TRBV28, the J gene TRBJ2-1. This CDR3 comprises 15 residues. Looked up from germline, CDR1 is MDHEN and CDR2 is SYDVKM. This CDR3 reads CASSASGSAYNEQFF.

The V gene is TRBV19, the J gene TRBJ2-1; without DNA, the TCRdb call of TRBD1 cannot be checked. This CDR3 is built from 15 residues. Germline values: CDR1 LNHDA, CDR2 SQIVND (reference sequence). The CDR3 region is CASSTPGTRTPEQFF.

The V and J genes are TRBV5-1 and TRBJ1-1. CDR1 and CDR2 from the germline V gene are SGHRS and YFSETQ. The CDR3 runs 16 residues. CDR3: CASSLEARVGNTEAFF.

The chain is built from TRBV24-1 and TRBJ2-3; TCRdb's assignment of TRBD1 cannot be checked, as there is no DNA. This CDR3 is 15 amino acids long. Germline V lookup: CDR1 KGHDR, CDR2 SFDVKD. CDR3: CATSEPGTSTDTQYF.

The rearrangement links TRBV7-2 to TRBJ1-5; TCRdb gives TRBD1 as the D gene, but with no DNA this cannot be confirmed. The CDR3 length is 14 residues. Germline CDR1 is SGHTA and CDR2 is FQGNSA. The CDR3 loop reads CASSTDSFNQPQHF.

The genes are TRBV7-9 and TRBJ1-1. This CDR3 is 13 amino acids long. Germline CDR1 SEHNR, CDR2 FQNEAQ (reference sequence). The CDR3 region is CASSLALNTEAFF.

This sequence joins TRBV7-9 and TRBJ2-7; with no DNA, the TCRdb D assignment of TRBD1 cannot be verified. This CDR3 comprises 14 residues. Germline V lookup: CDR1 SEHNR, CDR2 FQNEAQ (reference sequence). The CDR3 is CASSFEGGLDEQYF.

The chain couples TRBV7-2 to TRBJ2-1; checking the TCRdb D call of TRBD2 is not possible without DNA. The CDR3 extends over 16 amino acids. Germline loops: CDR1 SGHTA, CDR2 FQGNSA. CDR3 sequence: CASSLGPGGPPGEQFF.

The chain links TRBV29-1 to TRBJ2-5; TCRdb reports TRBD2, a call that lacks DNA to check it against. The CDR3 totals 11 residues. CDR1 is SQVTM, CDR2 ANQGSEA, per germline. CDR3 amino acids: CSGGVEGTQYF.

This sequence joins TRBV19 and TRBJ2-7; the D call of TRBD1 rests on TCRdb alone, since no DNA is present to check it. Germline V gene sequence: CDR1 LNHDA, CDR2 SQIVND (reference sequence). The CDR3 runs to 15 residues. The CDR3 sequence: CASTPSDRGFNEQYF. The entire variable domain, with the rest obtained from reference TRBV19 and TRBJ2-7, is as follows: DGGITQSPKYLFRKEGQNVTLSCEQNLNHDAMYWYRQDPGQGLRLIYYSQIVNDFQKGDIAEGYSVSREKKESFPLTVTSAQKNPTAFYLCASTPSDRGFNEQYFGPGTRLTVT.

The genes are TRBV29-1 and TRBJ1-2. This CDR3 region has 12 residues. Per the germline V gene, CDR1 is SQVTM and CDR2 is ANQGSEA. The CDR3: CSVVNKNYGYTF.

V is TRBV12-3 or TRBV12-4 and J is TRBJ1-5. This CDR3 has 13 amino acids. CDR3 sequence: CASSLFSNQPQHF.

The chain carries TRBV29-1 and TRBJ2-7; no DNA is available, so the TRBD1 call from TCRdb remains unchecked. Per the germline V gene, CDR1 is SQVTM and CDR2 is ANQGSEA. The CDR3 is 13 amino acids. CDR3 sequence reads: CSVEGNRPYEQYF.

The chain carries TRBV12-3 or TRBV12-4 and TRBJ2-7; there is no DNA to check the TCRdb D call of TRBD2. This CDR3 is built from 16 residues. CDR3 region: CASSFGLAGGIYEQYF.

V gene TRBV2 combines with J gene TRBJ2-7. Per the germline V gene, CDR1 is SNHLY and CDR2 is FYNNEI. The CDR3 runs to 11 residues. The CDR3 loop reads CASSLVYEQYF.

The chain recombines TRBV29-1 with TRBJ1-1; without DNA, the TCRdb call of TRBD1 cannot be checked. From germline, CDR1 is SQVTM and CDR2 ANQGSEA. The CDR3 runs to 14 residues. The CDR3 spells CSVEGVRGLTEAFF.

This chain uses TRBV25-1 with TRBJ2-3; TCRdb names TRBD1, which stays unverified in the absence of DNA. Germline V lookup: CDR1 MGHDK, CDR2 SYGVNS. The CDR3 is made up of 15 amino acids. This CDR3 is CASIKPRGPADTQYF.

The CDR3 reads CASSPSGVHYNEQFF. V and J are TRBV7-3 and TRBJ2-1; there is no DNA to check the TCRdb D call of TRBD2. The CDR3 contains 15 residues. The germline V gene encodes CDR1 SGHTA and CDR2 FQGTGA.

J is TRBJ2-2 and V is TRBV6-4; without DNA, the TCRdb call of TRBD2 cannot be checked. The germline V gene encodes CDR1 MRHNA and CDR2 SNTAGT. The CDR3 extends over 16 amino acids. CDR3 loop: CASSEDSGGHAGELFF.

The chain recombines TRBV6-5 with TRBJ2-5; there is no DNA to check the TCRdb D call of TRBD1. CDR3 length equals 15 residues. CDR1 is MNHEY, CDR2 SVGAGI, per germline. This CDR3 reads CASSYLGPVGETQYF.